This TCR beta chain was profiled in a study of blood T cell repertoires in COVID-19 (dated by TCRdb to the early 2020s). Background on the whole study: Samples from collaborators originated in the United States, Italy and Spain and spanned both the acute and convalescent phases of COVID-19. The material from the prospective study consisted of cDNA or gDNA derived from T cells, B-cell-depleted T cells, or PBMCs. Subjects who had been exposed to COVID-19, were actively infected with it, or had recovered from it provided the deeply sampled blood TCRbeta repertoires that made up the dataset. The repertoires were released in a freely available public database intended as a resource for research on the immune response to SARS-CoV-2. The samples were drawn from two sources: the first 160 participants of the ongoing ImmuneRACE study, and over 1,000 subjects contributed by 6 global collaborators. Nearly every sample came with metadata listing a de-identified subject ID, COVID-19 status, age in years and sex. Where HLA class I and class II types were available, the types were taken from metadata supplied by the sample provider, not from assay-based typing. What the authors observed across the whole study: Clinical and demographic metadata were provided uncurated, with the amount varying by source and participant.

The CDR3 goes from the cysteine to the phenylalanine over 17 residues. The kept DNA is CDR3 alone, 51 bases in frame from the first base. Germline trimming: 6 bases from V, 4 bases from J; junction bases outside gene matches: 14. Based on the germline V gene, the CDR1 and CDR2 sequences are ENHRY and SYGVKD. The sample holds one count of this clone. Its antigen is currently not known. No clone much larger than this one lies a single base away; base qualities are absent. The immunoSEQ Assay, a bias-controlled multiplex PCR, was used to amplify TCRbeta CDR3 regions from genomic DNA. The study's own analysis went as follows. Within the assay, amplification of reference gene primers was used to estimate how many nucleated cells each sample contained. To quantify the absolute abundance of each unique TCRbeta CDR3 rearrangement, sequence reads were collapsed and filtered. For each sample, productive Simpson clonality was calculated as the square root of Simpson's diversity index over productive rearrangements. TCRdb re-hosts the immuneACCESS table, in-frame sequences only. Its copies lack some clones; in the studies checked, an unresolved V gene accounts for under half of them, and the cause for the rest is not known. V, J and clone size reflect that table, while D and trimming were determined from the DNA. The sample yields over 350,000 clones; 87% were counted once. Together, the top ten hold 1.5% to 2% of the sample.

In the prospective study, participants were roughly 18 to 95 years old, resided in fewer than 25 geographic areas of the United States, and were enrolled through a virtual design. Cohort assignment in the prospective study relied on participant-reported clinical history from a screening survey and a study questionnaire. In the prospective study, mobile phlebotomists collected whole blood, serum and a nasopharyngeal or oropharyngeal swab from each participant. Participants in the prospective study had the option to provide additional blood draws and questionnaires over an approximately 2-month period. Blood samples from the prospective study were shipped frozen or at room temperature prior to DNA extraction.

The V gene is TRBV10-3 and the J gene is TRBJ1-1; the central 10 bases match TRBD1. This TCR was recovered from a woman aged 18 to 35 with acute COVID-19. The sample comprised PBMCs or T cells enriched from blood (not recorded which). CDR3 sequence: CAISKSRDRGGGTEAFF. The sequenced DNA is TGTGCCATCAGCAAAAGCCGGGACAGGGGCGGAGGCACTGAAGCTTTCTTT.